Included here is one TCR beta chain sequence, with context. Its antigen has not been determined. No base-level quality is on record; no much larger clone is a single base apart. This entry comes from a study of shared clonotypes between healthy human individuals (dated by TCRdb to 2018 to 2021). The study in broad terms: The cohort comprised a couple of women and a few men aged 18 to 49 years. Per donor, three plates each were used for CD4 naive and CD4 memory, two for CD8 naive, and one for CD8 memory. To estimate repertoire size and how much clonotype sharing occurs between individuals, the study deeply sequenced the blood TCR repertoires of several healthy adults. Different laboratories and diverse techniques were used to prepare libraries and sequence TCR repertoires, to increase sequencing depth and limit assay-specific biases. Per donor, leukapheresis produced somewhere between about 0.9 and 9.5 billion PBMCs. Paper-wide results and their limitations: Incomplete sequencing was indicated by rarefaction of sorted-subset datasets, despite the large sequencing depth. Sampling was restricted to blood, and TCR repertoires in tissues likely differ from the TCR repertoires found in blood. Pairwise subsampling indicated that sequencing depth was expected to affect the degree of clonotype sharing among donors. The genetic and exposure-history diversity represented was limited by the small number of donors. Naive subsets generally had larger estimated clonotype richness than memory subsets did. Sharing across several donors was observed for about 4.8% of naive CD4, under 4% of naive CD8, over 2% of memory CD4, and around 0.4% of memory CD8 clonotypes. Higher generation probabilities were observed for clonotypes shared by all four sorted-subset donors than for non-shared clonotypes.

Reading the germline V gene gives CDR1 MDHEN and CDR2 SYDVKM. Reading from cysteine to phenylalanine, the CDR3 counts 12 amino acids. Only the CDR3 portion is preserved as DNA: 36 bases, with reading frame beginning at the first base. The donors were healthy, HIV-negative adults who had no recently reported acute infections or vaccinations. Every donor was a Caucasian adult residing in Nashville, Tennessee, USA. Magnetic negative selection was used to enrich CD4+ T cells, after which naive cells were positively selected on CD45RA and the negative fraction became the memory subset. Blood was obtained by leukapheresis, after which PBMCs were separated by Ficoll-Histopaque density gradient centrifugation and cryopreserved in liquid nitrogen vapor phase. Analytical flow cytometry was used to check the purity and quantity of every magnetically sorted T cell population. Genomic DNA was isolated from each sorted fraction and quantified by UV absorbance on a Nanodrop 2000c.

TCR CDR3 regions were amplified from genomic DNA by multiplex PCR using the deep immunoSEQ assay. Extracted genomic DNA from each cell subset was distributed evenly across all wells of several immunoSEQ 96-well plates, and each plate was treated as a replicate. For sorted subsets, around 200 ng genomic DNA, equal to tens of thousands of T cell genomes, was loaded into each replicate PCR. Purified libraries were measured with a Qubit 3.0 fluorometer, size-checked on a Bioanalyzer 2100, and measured again with the KAPA Library Quantification kit. Each immunoSEQ 96-well plate was sequenced on its own single-read 150-cycle Illumina NextSeq 550 flow cell. Per the original workflow: The immunoSEQ output contained only junctional sequences without quality scores, so filtering could not match that applied to full-length reads. To assign V/J genes and CDR3, sequences were annotated against IMGT germline references using PyIR, a Python wrapper for IgBLAST v1.9. Any read was removed if the V/J assignment was weak (E-value above 1e-6), the CDR3 was missing, or the read contained stop codons, out-of-frame junctions, or ambiguous translated residues. V3J clonotypes were defined by identical inferred V gene, J gene, and CDR3 amino acid sequence. Percentage overlap between repertoires was calculated by dividing the number of shared unique clonotypes by the size of the smaller repertoire. Repertoire richness was assessed with RTK rarefaction, the Chao1 estimator, and Recon v2.1 estimates of unobserved clonotypes. Generation probabilities were computed with OLGA for all TCRbeta clonotypes obtained by the gDNA method from a few donors. TCRdb holds this immuneACCESS table with in-frame rearrangements only. Some clones are missing; in checked studies, unresolved V genes explain under half, and the rest has no known cause. Clone size and the V and J calls come from that table; the DNA yielded D and trimming. For this sample the table gives around 550,000 clones, of which 95% to 97% were detected only once. Of the sample, 0.06% falls within the top ten clones.

The sequence was obtained from a woman in her twenties or thirties in good health. The chain is encoded by TRBV28 joined to TRBJ2-5; the D gene lacks a confident call. Matching the DNA end better, TRBJ2-7 makes the J call doubtful. The material sequenced was naive CD4+ T cells sorted from blood. The sample's cell subset or site label, in plain terms: CD45RA+ positively selected. Read as DNA, the sequence is TGTGCCAGCAGCCGGACGGTCTACGAGCAGTACTTC. Protein translation: CASSRTVYEQYF.